This T cell receptor beta chain was recovered during a study of blood T cell repertoires in COVID-19. Using immunoSEQ multiplex PCR, the repertoire was profiled, and TCRdb retains in-frame clones only, with some absent. The sample includes just under 300,000 clones, around 90% seen only once; the top ten take roughly 1.3%. Per germline, CDR1 LGHNA and CDR2 YSLEER. This CDR3 has 16 residues. V lost 0 bases, J lost 4 bases, and 13 bases lay in between. Material for sequencing was peripheral blood. This chain connects TRBV4-3 to TRBJ1-3, with D maybe TRBD1 (6 bases). The source is a man in his 70s with acute or convalescent COVID-19. DNA for the CDR3: TGCGCCAGCAGCCAAGATGGGGGGGGCCTCGGAAACACCATATATTTT. Translating it yields CASSQDGGGLGNTIYF.